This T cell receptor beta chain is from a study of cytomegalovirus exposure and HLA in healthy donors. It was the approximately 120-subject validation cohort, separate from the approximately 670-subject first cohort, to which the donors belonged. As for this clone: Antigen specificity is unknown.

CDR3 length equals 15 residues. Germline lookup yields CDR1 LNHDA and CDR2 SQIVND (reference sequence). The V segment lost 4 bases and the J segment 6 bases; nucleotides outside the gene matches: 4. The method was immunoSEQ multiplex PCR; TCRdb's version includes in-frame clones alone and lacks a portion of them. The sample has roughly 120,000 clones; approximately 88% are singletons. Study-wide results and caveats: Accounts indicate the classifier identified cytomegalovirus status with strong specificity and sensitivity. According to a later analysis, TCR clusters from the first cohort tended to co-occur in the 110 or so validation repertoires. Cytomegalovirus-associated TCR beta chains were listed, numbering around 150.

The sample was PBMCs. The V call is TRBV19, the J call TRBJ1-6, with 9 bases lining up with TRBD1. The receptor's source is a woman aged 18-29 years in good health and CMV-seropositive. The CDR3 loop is CASSRSGQGNSPLHF. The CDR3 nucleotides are TGTGCCAGTAGTAGATCGGGACAGGGTAATTCACCCCTCCACTTT. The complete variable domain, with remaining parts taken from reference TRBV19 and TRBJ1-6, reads DGGITQSPKYLFRKEGQNVTLSCEQNLNHDAMYWYRQDPGQGLRLIYYSQIVNDFQKGDIAEGYSVSREKKESFPLTVTSAQKNPTAFYLCASSRSGQGNSPLHFGNGTRLTVT.